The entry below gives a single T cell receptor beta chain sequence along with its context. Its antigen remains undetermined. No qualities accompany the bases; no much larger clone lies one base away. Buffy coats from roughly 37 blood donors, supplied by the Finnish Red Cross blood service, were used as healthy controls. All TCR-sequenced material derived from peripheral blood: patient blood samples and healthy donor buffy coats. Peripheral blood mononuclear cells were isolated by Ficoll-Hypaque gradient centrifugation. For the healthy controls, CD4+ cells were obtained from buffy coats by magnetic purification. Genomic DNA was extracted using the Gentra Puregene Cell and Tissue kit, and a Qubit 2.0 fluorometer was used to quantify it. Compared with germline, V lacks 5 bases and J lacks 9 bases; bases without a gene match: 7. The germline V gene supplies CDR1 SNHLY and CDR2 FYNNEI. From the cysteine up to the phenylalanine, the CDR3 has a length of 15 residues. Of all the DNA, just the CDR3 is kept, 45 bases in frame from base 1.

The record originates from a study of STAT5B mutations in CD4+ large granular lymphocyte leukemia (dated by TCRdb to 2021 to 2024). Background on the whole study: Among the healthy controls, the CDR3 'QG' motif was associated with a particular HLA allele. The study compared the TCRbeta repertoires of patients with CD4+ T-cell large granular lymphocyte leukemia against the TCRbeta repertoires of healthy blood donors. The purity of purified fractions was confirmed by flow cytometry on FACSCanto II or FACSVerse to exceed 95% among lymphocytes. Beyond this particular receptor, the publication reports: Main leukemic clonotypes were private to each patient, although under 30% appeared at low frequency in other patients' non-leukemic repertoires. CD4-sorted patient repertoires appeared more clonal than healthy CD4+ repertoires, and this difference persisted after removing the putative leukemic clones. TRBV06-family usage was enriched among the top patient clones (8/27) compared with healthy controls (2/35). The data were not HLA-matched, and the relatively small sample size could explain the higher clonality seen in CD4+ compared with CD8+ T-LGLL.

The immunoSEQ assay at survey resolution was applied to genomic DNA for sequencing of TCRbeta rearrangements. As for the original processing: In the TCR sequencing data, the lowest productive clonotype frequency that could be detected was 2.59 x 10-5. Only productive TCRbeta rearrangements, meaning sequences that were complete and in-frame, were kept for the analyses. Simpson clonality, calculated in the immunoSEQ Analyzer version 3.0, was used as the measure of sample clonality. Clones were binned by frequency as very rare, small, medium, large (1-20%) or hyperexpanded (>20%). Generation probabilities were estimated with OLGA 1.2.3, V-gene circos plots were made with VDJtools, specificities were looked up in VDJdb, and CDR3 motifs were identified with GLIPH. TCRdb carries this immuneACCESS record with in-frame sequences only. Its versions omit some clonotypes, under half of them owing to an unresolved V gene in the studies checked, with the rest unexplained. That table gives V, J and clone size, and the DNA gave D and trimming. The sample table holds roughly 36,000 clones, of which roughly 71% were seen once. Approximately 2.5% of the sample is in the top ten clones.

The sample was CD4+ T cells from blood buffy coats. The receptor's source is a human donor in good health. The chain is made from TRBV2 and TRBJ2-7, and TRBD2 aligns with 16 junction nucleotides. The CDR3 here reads CASSQGLAGGLGQYF. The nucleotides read TGTGCCAGCAGTCAGGGACTAGCGGGGGGGCTTGGGCAGTACTTC.